This TCR beta chain was captured in a study of blood T cell repertoires in COVID-19. Whole-study context: T cells, B-cell-depleted T cells, or PBMCs provided the cDNA or gDNA that served as material.

Cohorts were determined from participant-reported clinical history. The study recruited exposed participants who had met a COVID-19 case within 2 weeks before entry. In the source study's methods: Counts of nucleated cells, estimated from reference gene primer amplification, were obtained. The assay was immunoSEQ multiplex PCR, and TCRdb's table has in-frame clones only and misses some. D and trimming come from the DNA, and the V and J calls and clone size come from that table. This sample has 350,000 to 450,000 clones, with approximately 89% found just once. CDR3 length: 14 residues. Germline V gene sequence: CDR1 SEHNR, CDR2 FQNEAQ (reference sequence). Trimming took off 6 bases at V and 6 bases at J, with 17 bases between the two ends.

This TCR was recovered from a woman in her 40s who had been exposed to COVID-19. Source material: PBMCs or T cells enriched from blood (not recorded which). This chain connects TRBV7-9 to TRBJ1-2, with no clear D. The CDR3 here is CASRGPGGSDGYTF. CDR3 bases: TGTGCCAGCAGAGGCCCAGGCGGGTCAGATGGCTACACCTTC.